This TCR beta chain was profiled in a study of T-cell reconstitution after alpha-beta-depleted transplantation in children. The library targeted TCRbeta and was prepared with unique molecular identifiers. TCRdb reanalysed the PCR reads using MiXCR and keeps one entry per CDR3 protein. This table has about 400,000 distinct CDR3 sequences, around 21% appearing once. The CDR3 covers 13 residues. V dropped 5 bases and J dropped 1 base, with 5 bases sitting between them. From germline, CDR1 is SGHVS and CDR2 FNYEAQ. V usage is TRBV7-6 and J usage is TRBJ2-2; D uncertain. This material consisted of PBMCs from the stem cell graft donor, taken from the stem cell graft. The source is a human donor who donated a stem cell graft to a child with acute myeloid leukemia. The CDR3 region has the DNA TGTGCCAGCAGCGATATGAACACCGGGGAGCTGTTTTTT. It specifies CASSDMNTGELFF.